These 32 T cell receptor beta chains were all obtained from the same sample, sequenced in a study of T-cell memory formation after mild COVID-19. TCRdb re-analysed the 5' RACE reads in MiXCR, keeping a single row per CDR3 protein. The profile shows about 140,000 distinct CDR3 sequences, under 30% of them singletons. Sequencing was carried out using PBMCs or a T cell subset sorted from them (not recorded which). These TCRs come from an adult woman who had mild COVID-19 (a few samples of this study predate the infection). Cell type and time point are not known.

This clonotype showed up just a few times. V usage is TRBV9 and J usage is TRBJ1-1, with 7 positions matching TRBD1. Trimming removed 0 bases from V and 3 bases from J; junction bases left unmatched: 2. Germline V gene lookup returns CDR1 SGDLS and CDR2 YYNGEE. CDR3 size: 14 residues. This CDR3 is CASSVDDRDTEAFF. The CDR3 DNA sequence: TGTGCCAGCAGCGTAGATGACAGGGACACTGAAGCTTTCTTT.

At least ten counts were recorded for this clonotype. The chain's CDR3 is CASSRTENTGELFF. CDR3 bases: TGTGCCAGCAGTAGGACAGAGAACACCGGGGAGCTGTTTTTT. The rearrangement uses TRBV7-9 and TRBJ2-2; tentative D call: TRBD1 (6 bases). Germline V CDR1 and CDR2: SEHNR, FQNEAQ (reference sequence). V lost 6 bases and J lost 1, with 9 bases in between. CDR3 length: 14 residues.

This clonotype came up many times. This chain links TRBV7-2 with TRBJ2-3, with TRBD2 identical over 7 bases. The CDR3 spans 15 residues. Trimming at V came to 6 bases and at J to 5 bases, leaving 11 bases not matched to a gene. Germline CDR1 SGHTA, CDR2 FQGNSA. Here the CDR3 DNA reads TGTGCCAGCAGGAGTTTGCGGGAGTTCGGAGATACGCAGTATTTT. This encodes CASRSLREFGDTQYF. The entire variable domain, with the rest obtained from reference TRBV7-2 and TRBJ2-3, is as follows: GAGVSQSPSNKVTEKGKDVELRCDPISGHTALYWYRQSLGQGLEFLIYFQGNSAPDKSGLPSDRFSAERTGGSVSTLTIQRTQQEDSAVYLCASRSLREFGDTQYFGPGTRLTVL.

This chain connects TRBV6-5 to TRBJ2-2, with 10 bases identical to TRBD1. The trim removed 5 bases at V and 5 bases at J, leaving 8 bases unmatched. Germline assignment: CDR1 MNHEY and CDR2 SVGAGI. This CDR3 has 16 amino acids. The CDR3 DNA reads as TGTGCCAGCAGTCACGGGTGGACAGGGGGGACCGGGGAGCTGTTTTTT. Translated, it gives CASSHGWTGGTGELFF.

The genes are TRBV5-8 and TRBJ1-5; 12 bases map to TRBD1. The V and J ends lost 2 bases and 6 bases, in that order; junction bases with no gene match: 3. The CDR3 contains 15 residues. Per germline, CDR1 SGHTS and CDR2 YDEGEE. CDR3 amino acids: CASSFGTGGLQPQHF. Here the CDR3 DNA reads TGTGCCAGCAGCTTCGGGACAGGGGGCCTTCAGCCCCAGCATTTT. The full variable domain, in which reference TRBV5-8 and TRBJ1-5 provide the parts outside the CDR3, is EAGVTQSPTHLIKTRGQQATLRCSPISGHTSVYWYQQALGLGLQFLLWYDEGEERNRGNFPPRFSGRQFPNYSSELNVNALELEDSALYLCASSFGTGGLQPQHFGDGTRLSIL.

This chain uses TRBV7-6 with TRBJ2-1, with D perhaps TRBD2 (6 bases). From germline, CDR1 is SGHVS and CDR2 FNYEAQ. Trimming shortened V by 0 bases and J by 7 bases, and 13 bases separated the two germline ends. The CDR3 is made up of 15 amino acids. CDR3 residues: CASSLARAGFNEQFF. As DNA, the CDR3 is TGTGCCAGCAGCTTAGCGCGAGCGGGCTTTAATGAGCAGTTCTTC.

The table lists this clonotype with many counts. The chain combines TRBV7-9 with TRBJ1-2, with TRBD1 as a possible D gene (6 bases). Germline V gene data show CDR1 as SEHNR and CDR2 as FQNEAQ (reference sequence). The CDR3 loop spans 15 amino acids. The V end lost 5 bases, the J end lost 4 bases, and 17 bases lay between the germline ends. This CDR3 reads CASSHVPPGVYGYTF. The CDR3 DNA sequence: TGTGCCAGCAGCCACGTCCCCCCAGGGGTCTATGGCTACACCTTC. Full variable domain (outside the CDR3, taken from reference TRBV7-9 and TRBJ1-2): DTGVSQNPRHKITKRGQNVTFRCDPISEHNRLYWYRQTLGQGPEFLTYFQNEAQLEKSRLLSDRFSAERPKGSFSTLEIQRTEQGDSAMYLCASSHVPPGVYGYTFGSGTRLTVV.

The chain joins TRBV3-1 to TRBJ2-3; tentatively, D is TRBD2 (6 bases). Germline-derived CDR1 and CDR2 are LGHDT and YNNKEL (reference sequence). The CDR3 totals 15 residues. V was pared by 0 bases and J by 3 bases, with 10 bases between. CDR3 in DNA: TGTGCCAGCAGCCAAGAGGGGACTCTTACAGATACGCAGTATTTT. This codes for CASSQEGTLTDTQYF.

The CDR3 here is CASSLSPQGFSYNEQFF. DNA of the CDR3: TGTGCCAGCAGCCTCTCCCCACAGGGATTCTCCTACAATGAGCAGTTCTTC. The chain is built from TRBV9 and TRBJ2-1, with D possibly matching TRBD1 (6 bases). Looked up from germline, CDR1 is SGDLS and CDR2 is YYNGEE. V lost 4 bases and J 0 bases, leaving 17 bases between the germline ends. This CDR3 contains 17 residues.

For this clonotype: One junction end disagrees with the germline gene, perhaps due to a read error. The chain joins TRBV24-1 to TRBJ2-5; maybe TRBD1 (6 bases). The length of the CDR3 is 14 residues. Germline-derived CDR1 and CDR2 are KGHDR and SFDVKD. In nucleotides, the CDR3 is TGTGCCACCGGTGAAACAGGGTTCCGAGAGACCCAGTACTTC. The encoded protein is CATGETGFRETQYF.

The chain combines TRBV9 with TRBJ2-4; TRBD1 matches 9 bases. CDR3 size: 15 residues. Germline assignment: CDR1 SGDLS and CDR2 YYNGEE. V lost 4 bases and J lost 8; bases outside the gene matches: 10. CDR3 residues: CASSYRQGEGYIQYF. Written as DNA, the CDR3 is TGTGCCAGCAGCTATAGACAGGGGGAAGGGTACATTCAGTACTTC.

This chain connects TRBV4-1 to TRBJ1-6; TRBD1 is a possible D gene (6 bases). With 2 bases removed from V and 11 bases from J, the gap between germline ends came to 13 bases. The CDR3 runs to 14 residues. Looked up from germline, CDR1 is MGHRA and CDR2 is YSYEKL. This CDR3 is CASSQRQEKTPLHF. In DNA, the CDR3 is TGCGCCAGCAGCCAAAGACAGGAGAAGACACCCCTCCACTTT.

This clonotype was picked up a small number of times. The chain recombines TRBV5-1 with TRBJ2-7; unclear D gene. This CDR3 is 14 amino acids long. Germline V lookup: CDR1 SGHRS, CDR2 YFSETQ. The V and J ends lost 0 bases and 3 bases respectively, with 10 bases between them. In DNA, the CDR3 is TGCGCCAGCAGCTTGGCCGGGCTAGGCTACGAGCAGTACTTC. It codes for CASSLAGLGYEQYF.

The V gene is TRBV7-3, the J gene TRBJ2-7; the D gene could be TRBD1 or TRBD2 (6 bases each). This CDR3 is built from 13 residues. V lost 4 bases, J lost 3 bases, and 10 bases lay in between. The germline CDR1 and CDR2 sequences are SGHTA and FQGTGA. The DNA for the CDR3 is TGTGCCAGCAGCTACGGGGGCCACTACGAGCAGTACTTC. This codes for CASSYGGHYEQYF.

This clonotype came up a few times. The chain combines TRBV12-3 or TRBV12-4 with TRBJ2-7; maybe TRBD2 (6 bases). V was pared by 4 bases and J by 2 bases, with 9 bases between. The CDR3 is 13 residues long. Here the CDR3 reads CASSSGVTYEQYF. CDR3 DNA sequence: TGTGCCAGCAGTTCGGGGGTTACCTACGAGCAGTACTTC.

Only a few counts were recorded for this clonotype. CDR3 DNA: TGTGCCAGCAGCTCGGTGGGTTCACCCCTCCACTTT. Translating it yields CASSSVGSPLHF. The V call is TRBV11-2, the J call TRBJ1-6; D ambiguous. Trimming cost V 4 bases and J 9 bases, with 7 bases left between them. Per the germline V gene, CDR1 is SGHAT and CDR2 is FQNNGV. The CDR3 extends over 12 amino acids.

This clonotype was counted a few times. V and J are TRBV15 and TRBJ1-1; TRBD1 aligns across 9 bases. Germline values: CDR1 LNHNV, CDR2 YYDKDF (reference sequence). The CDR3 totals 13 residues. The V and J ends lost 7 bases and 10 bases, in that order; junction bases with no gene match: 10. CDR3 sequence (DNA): TGTGCCACCACTCACAGGGGGCATATTGGAGCTTTCTTT. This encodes CATTHRGHIGAFF.

The CDR3 loop is CASTLGAGRSEQFF. The CDR3 bases are TGTGCCAGCACCCTAGGGGCGGGGAGGAGCGAGCAGTTCTTC. The V gene is TRBV12-3 or TRBV12-4, the J gene TRBJ2-1; possible D gene TRBD2, 6 bases. The CDR3 contains 14 residues. V lost 7 bases and J lost 10, with 20 bases in between.

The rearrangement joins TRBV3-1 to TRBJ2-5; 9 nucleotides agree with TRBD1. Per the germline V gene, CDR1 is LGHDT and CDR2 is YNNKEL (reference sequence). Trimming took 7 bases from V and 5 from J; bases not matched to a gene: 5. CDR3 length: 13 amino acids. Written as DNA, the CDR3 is TGTGCCAGCACCAGGACAGGGGAGGAGACCCAGTACTTC. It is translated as CASTRTGEETQYF.

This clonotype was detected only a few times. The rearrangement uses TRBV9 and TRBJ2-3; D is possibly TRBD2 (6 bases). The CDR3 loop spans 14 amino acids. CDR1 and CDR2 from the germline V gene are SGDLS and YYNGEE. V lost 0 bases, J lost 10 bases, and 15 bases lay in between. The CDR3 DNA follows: TGTGCCAGCAGCGTAGTAGCGGACGGTAGGGCGCAGTATTTT. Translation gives CASSVVADGRAQYF.

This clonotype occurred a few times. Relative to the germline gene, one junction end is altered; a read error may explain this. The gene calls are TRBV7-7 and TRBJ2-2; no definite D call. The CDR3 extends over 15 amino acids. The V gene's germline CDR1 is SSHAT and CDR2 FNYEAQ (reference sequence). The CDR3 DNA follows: TGTGCTAGCAGCCCTTTTCCATCGTTGGGCGGGGAGCTGTTTTTT. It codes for CASSPFPSLGGELFF.

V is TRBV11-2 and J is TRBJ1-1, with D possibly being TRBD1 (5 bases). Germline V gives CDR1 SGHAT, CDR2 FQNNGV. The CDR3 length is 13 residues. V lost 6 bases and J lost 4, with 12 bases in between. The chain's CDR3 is CASSFQGSTEAFF. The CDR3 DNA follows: TGTGCCAGCAGTTTTCAGGGTAGCACTGAAGCTTTCTTT.

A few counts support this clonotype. For the CDR3, the DNA is TGCAGCGTTGATCTCCTCGGGGGGAGCTCCTACAATGAGCAGTTCTTC. Residues: CSVDLLGGSSYNEQFF. J is TRBJ2-1 and V is TRBV29-1, with 7 nucleotides matching TRBD2. The CDR3 is 16 residues long. Germline V gene lookup returns CDR1 SQVTM and CDR2 ANQGSEA. The junction had 8 bases not matched to a gene; V was cut back by 3 bases and J by 0 bases.

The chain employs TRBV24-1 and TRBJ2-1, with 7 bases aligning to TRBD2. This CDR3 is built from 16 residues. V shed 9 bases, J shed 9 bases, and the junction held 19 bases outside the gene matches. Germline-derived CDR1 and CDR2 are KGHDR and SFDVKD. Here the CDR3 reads CATSPPSGGGFGEQFF. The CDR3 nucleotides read TGTGCCACCTCCCCCCCTAGCGGCGGAGGATTTGGTGAGCAGTTCTTC.

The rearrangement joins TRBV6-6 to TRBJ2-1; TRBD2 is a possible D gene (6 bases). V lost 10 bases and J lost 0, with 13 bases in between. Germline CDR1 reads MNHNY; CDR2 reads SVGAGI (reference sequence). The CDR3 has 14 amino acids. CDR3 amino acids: CATNSGRSYNEQFF. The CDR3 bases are TGTGCCACGAATAGCGGTCGCTCCTACAATGAGCAGTTCTTC.

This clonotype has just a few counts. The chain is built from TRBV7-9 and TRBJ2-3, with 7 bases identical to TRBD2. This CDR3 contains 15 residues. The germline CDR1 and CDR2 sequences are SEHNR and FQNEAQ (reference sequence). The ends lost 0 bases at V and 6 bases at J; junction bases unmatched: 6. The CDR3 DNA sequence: TGTGCCAGCAGCTTAGCGATCGGGAGGCCCGATACGCAGTATTTT. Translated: CASSLAIGRPDTQYF.

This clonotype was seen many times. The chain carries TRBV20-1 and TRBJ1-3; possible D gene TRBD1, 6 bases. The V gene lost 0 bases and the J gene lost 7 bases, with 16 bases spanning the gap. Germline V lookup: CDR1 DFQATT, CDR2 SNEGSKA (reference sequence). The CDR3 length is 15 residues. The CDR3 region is CSARDGDLQGNTIYF. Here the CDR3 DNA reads TGCAGTGCTAGAGATGGGGACCTTCAGGGGAACACCATATATTTT.

As DNA, the CDR3 is TGTGCCAGCAGCTTAGGGGGGACTAGCAATCAGCCCCAGCATTTT. It translates to CASSLGGTSNQPQHF. The chain employs TRBV7-9 and TRBJ1-5; D is possibly TRBD1 (5 bases). Trimming cost V 1 base and J 0 bases, with 7 bases left between them. The CDR3 runs to 15 residues. The germline CDR1 and CDR2 sequences are SEHNR and FQNEAQ (reference sequence).

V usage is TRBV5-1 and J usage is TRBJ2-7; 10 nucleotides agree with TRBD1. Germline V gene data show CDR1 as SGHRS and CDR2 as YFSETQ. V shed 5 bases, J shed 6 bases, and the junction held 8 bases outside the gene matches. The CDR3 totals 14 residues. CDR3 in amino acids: CASRSTGGLSEQYF. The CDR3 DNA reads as TGCGCCAGCAGATCGACAGGGGGCCTTTCCGAGCAGTACTTC.

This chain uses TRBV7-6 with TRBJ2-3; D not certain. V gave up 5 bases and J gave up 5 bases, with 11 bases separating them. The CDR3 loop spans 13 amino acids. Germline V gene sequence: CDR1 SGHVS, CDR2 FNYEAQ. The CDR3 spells CASSPSAEDTQYF. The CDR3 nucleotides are TGTGCCAGCAGCCCATCCGCCGAAGATACGCAGTATTTT.

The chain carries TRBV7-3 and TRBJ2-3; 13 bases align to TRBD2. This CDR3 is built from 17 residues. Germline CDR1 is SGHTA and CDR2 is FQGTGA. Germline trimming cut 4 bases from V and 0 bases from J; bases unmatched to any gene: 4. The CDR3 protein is CASSSGLAGDSTDTQYF. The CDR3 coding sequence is TGTGCCAGCAGCTCTGGACTAGCGGGAGACAGCACAGATACGCAGTATTTT.

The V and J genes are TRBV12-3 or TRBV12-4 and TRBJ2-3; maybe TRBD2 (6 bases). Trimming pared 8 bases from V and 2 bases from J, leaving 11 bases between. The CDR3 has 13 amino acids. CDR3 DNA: TGTGCCAGCTTGGCGGGGCTCACAGATACGCAGTATTTT. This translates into CASLAGLTDTQYF.